The 7 T cell receptor beta chains given below trace back to one sample, sequenced in a study of human T cells and chemical hapten exposure. One entry per CDR3 protein results from TCRdb running MiXCR on the RACE reads. The table has fewer than 85,000 distinct CDR3 sequences, approximately 8% seen once. Time point defined: healthy volunteer bleed at 6 weeks. Before extraction, the whole blood was not fractionated, and total RNA was taken from it. Sequenced sample: whole blood. These receptors originate from a male donor in good health. Some clones in this sample may be carry-over from other donors' samples.

The chain joins TRBV5-4 to TRBJ2-1, with 12 bases that match TRBD2. There are 16 residues in the CDR3. CDR1 and CDR2 (germline): SGHNT, YYREEE (reference sequence). Trimming removed 0 bases from V and 4 bases from J; junction bases left unmatched: 2. CDR3 amino acids: CASSLVLAGGYNEQFF. CDR3 nucleotides: TGTGCCAGCAGCTTGGTTCTAGCGGGAGGGTACAATGAGCAGTTCTTC.

This clonotype occurred many times. The rearrangement uses TRBV25-1 and TRBJ2-7; tentative D call: TRBD1 (6 bases). Germline V gene data show CDR1 as MGHDK and CDR2 as SYGVNS. The V end lost 5 bases, the J end lost 3 bases, and 8 bases lay between the germline ends. The CDR3 contains 12 residues. Here the CDR3 reads CASSQGYYEQYF. CDR3 in DNA: TGTGCCAGCAGTCAGGGGTACTACGAGCAGTACTTC.

This clonotype came up many times. The junction shows a germline mismatch at one end, possibly a read error. The chain links TRBV27 to TRBJ1-1; weak D call: TRBD1 (5 bases). The CDR3 is 13 residues long. CDR1 MNHEY and CDR2 SMNVEV come from the germline V gene (reference sequence). Here the CDR3 reads CASSLSGGTEAFF. The CDR3 nucleotides read TGTGCCAGCAGCTTATCTGGGGGCACTGAAGCTTTCTTT.

There are many counts of this clonotype. The chain combines TRBV3-1 with TRBJ2-7; TRBD1 is a possible D gene (6 bases). V was pared by 2 bases and J by 6 bases, with 17 bases between. The CDR3 has 15 amino acids. Germline CDR1 is LGHDT and CDR2 is YNNKEL (reference sequence). Here the CDR3 reads CASSQPRQGKAEQYF. The CDR3 bases are TGTGCCAGCAGCCAACCCCGCCAGGGGAAGGCCGAGCAGTACTTC.

This chain uses TRBV7-3 with TRBJ2-2, with no clear D. Germline V lookup: CDR1 SGHTA, CDR2 FQGTGA. The length of the CDR3 is 15 residues. The V gene lost 5 bases and the J gene lost 4 bases, with 14 bases spanning the gap. The CDR3 region has the DNA TGTGCCAGCAGCACAGTCGGGCCGGTCACCGGGGAGCTGTTTTTT. Translated, it gives CASSTVGPVTGELFF.

This clonotype was seen a few times. The J gene is TRBJ1-4, the V gene TRBV7-4; 7 bases agree with TRBD1. The germline CDR1 and CDR2 sequences are SGHVT and SQSDAQ. J gave up 8 bases and V 3 bases, and 12 bases lay outside the gene matches. The CDR3 contains 16 residues. The CDR3 DNA reads as TGTGCCAGCAGCTTTCCTCGACAGGGCAGGGACGAAAAACTGTTTTTT. Protein product: CASSFPRQGRDEKLFF.

The gene calls are TRBV10-2 and TRBJ2-1; the D is unclear. Looked up from germline, CDR1 is WSHSY and CDR2 is SAAADI. Trimming removed 2 bases from V and 4 bases from J, with 6 bases in between. This CDR3 has 13 residues. The CDR3 DNA reads as TGCGCCAGCAGTGAGGAAGGGTACAATGAGCAGTTCTTC. It translates to CASSEEGYNEQFF.